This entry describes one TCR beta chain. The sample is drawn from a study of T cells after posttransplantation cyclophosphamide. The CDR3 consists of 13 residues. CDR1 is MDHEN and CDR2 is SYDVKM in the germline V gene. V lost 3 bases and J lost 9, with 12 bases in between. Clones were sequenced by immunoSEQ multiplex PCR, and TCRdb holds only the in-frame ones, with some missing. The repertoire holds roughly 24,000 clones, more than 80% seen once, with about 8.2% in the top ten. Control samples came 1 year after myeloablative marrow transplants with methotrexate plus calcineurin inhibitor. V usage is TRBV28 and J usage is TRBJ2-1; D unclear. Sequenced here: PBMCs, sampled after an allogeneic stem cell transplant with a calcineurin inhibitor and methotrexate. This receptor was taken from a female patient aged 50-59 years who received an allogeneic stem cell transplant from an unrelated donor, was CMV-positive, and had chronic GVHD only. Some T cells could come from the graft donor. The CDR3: CASSLTKRSEQFF. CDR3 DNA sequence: TGTGCCAGCAGTTTGACGAAGCGTAGTGAGCAGTTCTTC.